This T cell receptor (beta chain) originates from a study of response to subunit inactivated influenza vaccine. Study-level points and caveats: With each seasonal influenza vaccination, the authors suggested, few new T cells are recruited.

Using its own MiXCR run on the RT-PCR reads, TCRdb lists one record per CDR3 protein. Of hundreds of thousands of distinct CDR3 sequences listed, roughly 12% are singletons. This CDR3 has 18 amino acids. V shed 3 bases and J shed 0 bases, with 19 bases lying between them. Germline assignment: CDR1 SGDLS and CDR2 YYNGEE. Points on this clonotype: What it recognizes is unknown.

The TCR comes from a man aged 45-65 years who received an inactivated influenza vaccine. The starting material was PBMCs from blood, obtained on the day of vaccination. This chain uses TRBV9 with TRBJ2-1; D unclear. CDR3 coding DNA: TGTGCCAGCAGCGCTCGTAACAGCATATGGAGCTCCTACAATGAGCAGTTCTTC. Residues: CASSARNSIWSSYNEQFF.